This TCR beta chain appears in the sequencing data of a study of graft-versus-host responses after intestinal transplantation. About the study: Multivisceral, liver-intestinal, or isolated intestinal transplants were received by the recipients.

General study results and limits: GvH clonotypes were identified within recipient marrow, with a subset emerging first in ileum or blood.

Graft material was processed, releasing intraepithelial and lamina propria lymphocytes. Per germline, CDR1 SGHRS and CDR2 YFSETQ. The V end lost 0 bases, the J end lost 0 bases, and 6 bases lay between the germline ends. CDR3 length: 14 residues. With respect to this clone: The antigen remains undetermined.

This table comes from immunoSEQ multiplex PCR, and its TCRdb copy is limited to in-frame clones, with some not included. Of 37,000 or so clones in the sample, about 85% were seen once. The starting material was ileum tissue, obtained about 28 weeks after intestinal transplant. The receptor's source is a human patient who received an intestinal transplant, so some T cells may come from the graft donor. The chain carries TRBV5-1 and TRBJ2-5; D call uncertain. In DNA, the CDR3 is TGCGCCAGCAGCTTGGCCCGAAACCAAGAGACCCAGTACTTC. Translated: CASSLARNQETQYF.